The 25 T cell receptor beta chains presented below share a single source sample, sequenced in a study of cytomegalovirus exposure and HLA in healthy donors. The study ran its PCR with 60 Vbeta and 13 Jbeta primers. Only in-frame clones appear in the TCRdb table, and some are missing; sequencing was by immunoSEQ multiplex PCR. Found here are approximately 97,000 clones, 55% to 80% of them singletons; the top ten hold roughly 3.5%. The material sequenced was PBMCs. These receptors all stem from a man aged 40-49 years in good health and CMV-seronegative.

This clone was seen a few times. V is TRBV10-1 and J is TRBJ2-2, with 9 bases identical to TRBD1. The CDR3 is 19 amino acids. The J segment lost 0 bases and the V segment lost 8 bases, leaving 16 bases of the junction unmatched. Germline lookup yields CDR1 WNHNN and CDR2 SYGVQD (reference sequence). For the CDR3, the DNA is TGCGCCAGCCGCTCCATAGGCCTTCGACAGGGGGCGAACACCGGGGAGCTGTTTTTT. It encodes CASRSIGLRQGANTGELFF.

This chain connects TRBV7-6 to TRBJ2-1; D may be TRBD2 (6 bases). This CDR3 contains 15 residues. Germline CDR1 and CDR2: SGHVS and FNYEAQ. V shed 0 bases and J shed 4 bases, with 10 bases lying between them. CDR3 coding DNA: TGTGCCAGCAGCTTAGCATCGGGGGAATACAATGAGCAGTTCTTC. This codes for CASSLASGEYNEQFF.

This chain links TRBV10-3 with TRBJ2-7; D is possibly TRBD2 (6 bases). The CDR3 is 14 amino acids. Trimming took 3 bases from V and 3 from J, leaving 12 bases between them. Germline loops: CDR1 ENHRY, CDR2 SYGVKD. CDR3 bases: TGTGCCATCAGTGATGGAGGGGACGGCTACGAGCAGTACTTC. Protein product: CAISDGGDGYEQYF.

This sequence joins TRBV20-1 and TRBJ2-5; no clear D. The CDR3 covers 11 residues. Germline CDR1 and CDR2: DFQATT and SNEGSKA (reference sequence). Trimming took off 5 bases at V and 5 bases at J, with 9 bases between the two ends. The CDR3 loop is CSADQRETQYF. The CDR3 DNA reads TGCAGTGCTGATCAACGGGAGACCCAGTACTTC.

The CDR3 here is CASSGRTVLLEKLFF. CDR3 DNA sequence: TGTGCCAGCAGCGGGCGGACAGTCCTACTTGAAAAACTGTTTTTT. The chain employs TRBV7-9 and TRBJ1-4; the D gene is possibly TRBD1 (6 bases). This CDR3 has 15 amino acids. Trimming stripped 5 bases from V and 7 bases from J, with 17 bases between. The germline V gene encodes CDR1 SEHNR and CDR2 FQNEAQ (reference sequence).

The gene calls are TRBV19 and TRBJ1-5; 8 bases match TRBD1. J gave up 7 bases and V 3 bases, and 14 bases lay outside the gene matches. Looked up from germline, CDR1 is LNHDA and CDR2 is SQIVND (reference sequence). CDR3 size: 17 residues. CDR3 region: CASSMDRENLIGQPQHF. The CDR3 DNA is TGTGCCAGTAGTATGGACAGGGAGAATTTAATAGGGCAGCCCCAGCATTTT. Complete variable domain (other parts from reference TRBV19 and TRBJ1-5): DGGITQSPKYLFRKEGQNVTLSCEQNLNHDAMYWYRQDPGQGLRLIYYSQIVNDFQKGDIAEGYSVSREKKESFPLTVTSAQKNPTAFYLCASSMDRENLIGQPQHFGDGTRLSIL.

CDR3 region: CASSYRGGEVKNIQYF. The CDR3 DNA follows: TGTGCCAGCAGTTATAGGGGGGGCGAAGTGAAAAACATTCAGTACTTC. The chain employs TRBV6-5 and TRBJ2-4; D might be TRBD2 (7 bases). The CDR3 extends over 16 amino acids. In germline, CDR1 is MNHEY, CDR2 SVGAGI. Trimming shortened V by 3 bases and J by 4 bases, and 16 bases separated the two germline ends.

The gene calls are TRBV7-3 and TRBJ2-3; 8 nucleotides align to TRBD2. CDR1 and CDR2 (germline): SGHTA, FQGTGA. This CDR3 comprises 17 residues. J lost 5 bases, V lost 1 base, and 11 bases had no gene match. CDR3 loop: CASSLRRGVPGVDTQYF. The DNA of the CDR3 is TGTGCCAGCAGCTTAAGGCGGGGGGTCCCCGGGGTAGATACGCAGTATTTT.

The genes are TRBV5-4 and TRBJ2-1, with D possibly matching TRBD2 (6 bases). The CDR3 is made up of 14 amino acids. V was shortened by 2 bases and J by 4 bases, with 10 bases between the two germline ends. Germline-derived CDR1 and CDR2 are SGHNT and YYREEE (reference sequence). DNA of the CDR3: TGTGCCAGCAGCTTCCTGGAGGGATACAATGAGCAGTTCTTC. Its translation: CASSFLEGYNEQFF.

V gene TRBV6-1 combines with J gene TRBJ2-5, with 12 bases matching TRBD1. The germline V gene has CDR1 MNHNS and CDR2 SASEGT. After removal of 1 base from V and 4 bases from J, the junction contained 7 bases not matched to a gene. The CDR3 has 17 amino acids. DNA of the CDR3: TGTGCCAGCAGTGAAGGGGGGACAGGGGGCATAATAGAGACCCAGTACTTC. Residues: CASSEGGTGGIIETQYF.

J is TRBJ1-4 and V is TRBV6-1; TRBD1 might be the D (5 bases). Between the trimmed V and J ends, which lost 7 bases and 7 bases, there was a span of 13 bases. CDR1 is MNHNS and CDR2 is SASEGT in the germline V gene. The CDR3 runs to 13 residues. CDR3 protein: CASNEDNIEKLFF. The CDR3 DNA follows: TGTGCCAGCAATGAGGACAATATTGAAAAACTGTTTTTT.

The chain combines TRBV7-2 with TRBJ2-7, with TRBD2 identical over 7 bases. The CDR3 covers 12 residues. Trimming removed 5 bases from V and 3 bases from J; junction bases left unmatched: 1. Looked up from germline, CDR1 is SGHTA and CDR2 is FQGNSA. CDR3 coding DNA: TGTGCCAGCAGCCGGACTAGCTACGAGCAGTACTTC. It yields the protein CASSRTSYEQYF.

The table lists this clone with a few counts. CDR3 DNA: TGTGCCAGCAGCCCCAACAGGGGCGTTGATGAAAAACTGTTTTTT. Protein product: CASSPNRGVDEKLFF. The chain uses TRBV7-9 and TRBJ1-4; 7 bases are shared with TRBD1. The CDR3 runs 15 residues. CDR1 SEHNR and CDR2 FQNEAQ come from the germline V gene (reference sequence). V shed 5 bases and J 6 bases; nucleotides not matched to a gene: 9.

This clone was detected ten times or more. This chain connects TRBV6-1 to TRBJ2-1, with D maybe TRBD2 (7 bases). The ends were cut back, 0 bases at V and 8 bases at J, with 17 bases in the middle. Per the germline V gene, CDR1 is MNHNS and CDR2 is SASEGT. The CDR3 is 16 amino acids. CDR3 DNA: TGTGCCAGCAGTGAAGCCGCGGCAGGGGAGGGGCATGAGCAGTTCTTC. Its translation is CASSEAAAGEGHEQFF.

V gene TRBV4-1 combines with J gene TRBJ2-7; TRBD1 aligns across 7 bases. CDR1 and CDR2 (germline): MGHRA, YSYEKL. V trimming: 1 base; J trimming: 3 bases; junction bases outside the gene matches: 9. CDR3 length: 16 residues. CDR3 nucleotide sequence: TGCGCCAGCAGCCAAGCAAACAGGGGAAAGTACTACGAGCAGTACTTC. Its translation is CASSQANRGKYYEQYF.

V gene TRBV5-1 combines with J gene TRBJ1-1, with no clear D. The V end was cut by 0 bases, the J end by 0 bases, with 6 bases between. Germline loops: CDR1 SGHRS, CDR2 YFSETQ. The CDR3 is made up of 14 amino acids. The CDR3 loop is CASSLGAVNTEAFF. In DNA, the CDR3 is TGCGCCAGCAGCTTGGGGGCAGTGAACACTGAAGCTTTCTTT.

Of note for this clone: Additional DNA sequences in this sample encode the identical CDR3. The CDR3 sequence is CASSGTGGPNYGYTF. DNA for the CDR3: TGCGCCAGCAGCGGCACAGGGGGCCCTAACTATGGCTACACCTTC. V usage is TRBV5-1 and J usage is TRBJ1-2; TRBD1 agrees at 9 bases. Germline V gene sequence: CDR1 SGHRS, CDR2 YFSETQ. The J segment lost 0 bases and the V segment lost 4 bases, leaving 4 bases of the junction unmatched. CDR3 length: 15 residues.

V and J are TRBV5-1 and TRBJ1-1, with 7 bases fitting TRBD1. The J segment lost 1 base and the V segment lost 4 bases, leaving 4 bases of the junction unmatched. The CDR3 extends over 14 amino acids. Per germline, CDR1 SGHRS and CDR2 YFSETQ. The DNA for the CDR3 is TGCGCCAGCAGCAGATGGACAGGGAACACTGAAGCTTTCTTT. It codes for CASSRWTGNTEAFF.

The rearrangement uses TRBV18 and TRBJ1-1; the D gene is possibly TRBD1 (6 bases). CDR1 and CDR2 (germline): KGHSH, LQKENI. Trimming shortened V by 6 bases and J by 1 base, and 15 bases separated the two germline ends. This CDR3 is built from 15 residues. The CDR3 nucleotides read TGTGCCAGCTCCCCTATACAGGGATCGAACACTGAAGCTTTCTTT. Protein product: CASSPIQGSNTEAFF.

This clone was seen a single time. In nucleotides, the CDR3 is TGTGCCAGCTCACCACCTAGCGGGCAAGAGACCCAGTACTTC. This sequence encodes CASSPPSGQETQYF. V and J are TRBV18 and TRBJ2-5; 7 bases map to TRBD2. V shed 0 bases and J 2 bases; nucleotides not matched to a gene: 0. CDR1 KGHSH and CDR2 LQKENI come from the germline V gene. CDR3 length equals 14 residues.

The chain joins TRBV27 to TRBJ1-4, with D possibly TRBD1 on 6 matching bases. This CDR3 contains 15 residues. The V end lost 3 bases, the J end lost 4 bases, and 12 bases lay between the germline ends. The germline V gene encodes CDR1 MNHEY and CDR2 SMNVEV (reference sequence). Here the CDR3 DNA reads TGTGCCAGCAGTTTGGGGGCTGATGTTAATGAAAAACTGTTTTTT. Translating gives CASSLGADVNEKLFF.

The chain links TRBV28 to TRBJ2-5, with unresolved D. Germline-derived CDR1 and CDR2 are MDHEN and SYDVKM. This CDR3 has 16 amino acids. Trimming took off 5 bases at V and 3 bases at J, with 19 bases between the two ends. CDR3 amino acids: CASSARFWAVEETQYF. The CDR3 region has the DNA TGTGCCAGCAGTGCCCGGTTCTGGGCCGTTGAAGAGACCCAGTACTTC.

This chain joins TRBV5-1 and TRBJ1-2, with 10 bases aligning to TRBD1. This CDR3 has 14 residues. Per the germline V gene, CDR1 is SGHRS and CDR2 is YFSETQ. Germline trimming cut 4 bases from V and 8 bases from J; bases unmatched to any gene: 8. The DNA for the CDR3 is TGCGCCAGCAGCCCCGGACAGGGGGATGTGGGCTACACCTTC. Translated: CASSPGQGDVGYTF. Drawing the rest from reference TRBV5-1 and TRBJ1-2, the complete variable domain is KAGVTQTPRYLIKTRGQQVTLSCSPISGHRSVSWYQQTPGQGLQFLFEYFSETQRNKGNFPGRFSGRQFSNSRSEMNVSTLELGDSALYLCASSPGQGDVGYTFGSGTRLTVV.

V usage is TRBV27 and J usage is TRBJ2-3, with 7 nucleotides matching TRBD2. Germline lookup yields CDR1 MNHEY and CDR2 SMNVEV (reference sequence). The V gene end was trimmed by 7 bases and the J gene end by 2 bases; junction bases not matched to a gene: 21. There are 19 residues in the CDR3. CDR3 protein: CASTGDPRGSGLDTDTQYF. The CDR3 nucleotides read TGTGCCAGCACCGGAGATCCTCGGGGTAGCGGACTAGACACAGATACGCAGTATTTT.

This rearrangement joins TRBV2 to TRBJ2-5; 11 nucleotides match TRBD2. The germline V gene encodes CDR1 SNHLY and CDR2 FYNNEI. CDR3 size: 16 residues. Trimming cost V 6 bases and J 5 bases; bases outside gene matches: 11. In DNA form, the CDR3 reads TGTGCCAGCAGGGAGAACCTAGCGGGGGGTGTTGAGACCCAGTACTTC. It yields the protein CASRENLAGGVETQYF.